Shown below are 25 T cell receptor beta chains from a single sample sequenced in a study of blood T cell repertoires in COVID-19 (dated by TCRdb to 2018 to 2020). Libraries came from the immunoSEQ multiplex PCR assay. Not all clones reach the TCRdb copy of this immuneACCESS table, which keeps in-frame sequences only. Checked studies attribute under half of the gap to unresolved V genes and leave the rest unexplained. A total of 150,000 or so clones appear in this sample, approximately 90% of them only once. The ten largest clones represent roughly 4% of the sample. Sequences were obtained from peripheral blood. The receptors come from a man aged 55 to 70 with COVID-19, enrolled during active disease.

This chain connects TRBV18 to TRBJ2-7; 8 bases are a match to TRBD1. There are 13 residues in the CDR3. Trimming at V came to 3 bases and at J to 4 bases, leaving 2 bases not matched to a gene. Germline V gene lookup returns CDR1 KGHSH and CDR2 LQKENI. CDR3 residues: CASSPGQEYEQYF. Here the CDR3 DNA reads TGTGCCAGCTCACCGGGACAGGAATACGAGCAGTACTTC.

V is TRBV19 and J is TRBJ1-4; 9 bases are a match to TRBD1. The J segment lost 6 bases and the V segment lost 6 bases, leaving 11 bases of the junction unmatched. The V gene's germline CDR1 is LNHDA and CDR2 SQIVND (reference sequence). This CDR3 has 16 residues. In DNA form, the CDR3 reads TGTGCCAGTAGGATTAACACGGGACAGGGTTATGAAAAACTGTTTTTT. Its protein product is CASRINTGQGYEKLFF.

CDR3 region: CASSETRTGGYGYTF. DNA of the CDR3: TGCGCCAGCAGCGAGACCCGAACAGGGGGTTATGGCTACACCTTC. The chain joins TRBV5-1 to TRBJ1-2; 8 bases map to TRBD1. This CDR3 has 15 amino acids. The junction had 10 bases not matched to a gene; V was cut back by 4 bases and J by 5 bases. Germline CDR1 is SGHRS and CDR2 is YFSETQ.

CDR3 DNA: TGTGCCAGCAGCTTAGGGCAGGGGCAAGAGACCCAGTACTTC. Protein product: CASSLGQGQETQYF. V is TRBV11-2 and J is TRBJ2-5, with a weak D call TRBD1 (6 bases). CDR1 is SGHAT and CDR2 is FQNNGV in the germline V gene. V lost 1 base and J lost 2, with 8 bases in between. This CDR3 is built from 14 residues.

The V call is TRBV18, the J call TRBJ1-6; D call uncertain. The ends were cut back, 11 bases at V and 0 bases at J, with 11 bases in the middle. This CDR3 is built from 14 residues. Germline CDR1 is KGHSH and CDR2 is LQKENI. Written as DNA, the CDR3 is TGTGCCGCCTCAACCAGCTCCTATAATTCACCCCTCCACTTT. Translated: CAASTSSYNSPLHF.

The V call is TRBV19, the J call TRBJ1-2; 9 nucleotides align to TRBD1. CDR1 and CDR2 (germline): LNHDA, SQIVND (reference sequence). V shed 2 bases and J 7 bases; nucleotides not matched to a gene: 11. This CDR3 is built from 16 residues. The CDR3 nucleotides read TGTGCCAGTAGTATACCCCTTCTACAGGGGGCGTTTGGCTACACCTTC. Translating gives CASSIPLLQGAFGYTF. The full variable domain, completed using reference TRBV19 and TRBJ1-2, is DGGITQSPKYLFRKEGQNVTLSCEQNLNHDAMYWYRQDPGQGLRLIYYSQIVNDFQKGDIAEGYSVSREKKESFPLTVTSAQKNPTAFYLCASSIPLLQGAFGYTFGSGTRLTVV.

The rearrangement links TRBV4-1 to TRBJ1-2; 7 bases agree with TRBD1. CDR1 is MGHRA and CDR2 is YSYEKL in the germline V gene. This CDR3 contains 14 residues. The J segment lost 12 bases and the V segment lost 0 bases, leaving 10 bases of the junction unmatched. The CDR3 DNA reads TGCGCCAGCAGCCAAGAGGTTATGGGGACAGCCCACACCTTC. This translates into CASSQEVMGTAHTF.

This chain joins TRBV3-1 (or the pseudogene TRBV3-2) and TRBJ2-3; TRBD1 agrees at 8 bases. The CDR3 spans 16 residues. V shed 0 bases and J 5 bases; nucleotides not matched to a gene: 7. Germline assignment: CDR1 LGHDT and CDR2 YNNKEL (reference sequence). CDR3 DNA sequence: TGTGCCAGCAGCCAAGATCCGGACAGGGATCAAGATACGCAGTATTTT. Its protein product is CASSQDPDRDQDTQYF.

This sequence joins TRBV4-2 and TRBJ1-2, with D possibly being TRBD1 (6 bases). Germline V gene lookup returns CDR1 LGHNA and CDR2 YNFKEQ. The V end was cut by 5 bases, the J end by 6 bases, with 13 bases between. This CDR3 has 13 amino acids. The CDR3, as DNA: TGTGCCAGCAGCTCAAGAGGGGGTGATGGCTACACCTTC. Its translation is CASSSRGGDGYTF.

The genes are TRBV24-1 and TRBJ1-1; 10 nucleotides agree with TRBD1. The CDR3 covers 15 residues. The junction had 8 bases not matched to a gene; V was cut back by 6 bases and J by 5 bases. Germline V gene lookup returns CDR1 KGHDR and CDR2 SFDVKD. CDR3 sequence (DNA): TGTGCCACCAGTCCTAAGGACAGGGGGTGGACTGAAGCTTTCTTT. Protein sequence: CATSPKDRGWTEAFF.

CDR3 nucleotides: TGCAGCACTCCGGGACAGACACAAAACGATGGCTACACCTTC. The encoded protein is CSTPGQTQNDGYTF. The rearrangement joins TRBV29-1 to TRBJ1-2; 7 bases match TRBD1. With V trimmed by 8 bases and J by 6 bases, 15 bases remained unmatched. CDR3 length: 14 residues. The germline CDR1 and CDR2 sequences are SQVTM and ANQGSEA.

V gene TRBV29-1 combines with J gene TRBJ1-1; D is possibly TRBD1 (6 bases). This CDR3 is 15 amino acids long. Germline assignment: CDR1 SQVTM and CDR2 ANQGSEA. V dropped 6 bases and J dropped 0 bases, with 17 bases sitting between them. CDR3 sequence reads: CSVSSGASMNTEAFF. In DNA form, the CDR3 reads TGCAGCGTCTCCTCAGGGGCCAGTATGAACACTGAAGCTTTCTTT.

The chain employs TRBV9 and TRBJ2-7; TRBD1 matches 7 bases. Trimming removed 4 bases from V and 4 bases from J; junction bases left unmatched: 5. This CDR3 comprises 13 residues. Germline lookup yields CDR1 SGDLS and CDR2 YYNGEE. This CDR3 reads CASSPGGQYEQYF. CDR3 in DNA: TGTGCCAGCAGCCCTGGGGGACAGTACGAGCAGTACTTC.

The gene calls are TRBV20-1 and TRBJ1-2, with D possibly TRBD1 on 6 matching bases. There are 15 residues in the CDR3. The V and J ends lost 3 bases and 7 bases respectively, with 21 bases between them. Germline V gives CDR1 DFQATT, CDR2 SNEGSKA (reference sequence). This CDR3 reads CSASSYRASESGYTF. In nucleotides, the CDR3 is TGCAGTGCTAGTTCTTACAGGGCAAGTGAAAGTGGCTACACCTTC.

The gene calls are TRBV7-9 and TRBJ2-3, with TRBD2 identical over 12 bases. The germline V gene has CDR1 SEHNR and CDR2 FQNEAQ (reference sequence). The CDR3 extends over 18 amino acids. J was trimmed by 0 bases and V by 6 bases; bases with no gene match: 10. CDR3 protein: CASRLTSGGILSTDTQYF. CDR3 in DNA: TGTGCCAGCAGACTGACTAGCGGGGGAATCCTTAGCACAGATACGCAGTATTTT. The full variable domain, rest sourced from reference TRBV7-9 and TRBJ2-3, is DTGVSQNPRHKITKRGQNVTFRCDPISEHNRLYWYRQTLGQGPEFLTYFQNEAQLEKSRLLSDRFSAERPKGSFSTLEIQRTEQGDSAMYLCASRLTSGGILSTDTQYFGPGTRLTVL.

The chain recombines TRBV30 with TRBJ2-5, with 10 bases identical to TRBD1. The CDR3 has 16 amino acids. Germline CDR1 is GTSNPN and CDR2 is SVGIG (reference sequence). The J segment lost 5 bases and the V segment lost 1 base, leaving 10 bases of the junction unmatched. The CDR3: CAWSAGRDRGWETQYF. The CDR3 DNA follows: TGTGCCTGGAGTGCCGGCCGGGACAGGGGTTGGGAGACCCAGTACTTC.

The V gene is TRBV24-1, the J gene TRBJ2-1, with 7 bases identical to TRBD2. J gave up 2 bases and V 3 bases, and 3 bases lay outside the gene matches. The CDR3 is 15 residues long. CDR1 and CDR2 (germline): KGHDR, SFDVKD. The chain's CDR3 is CATSDTGTTYNEQFF. The CDR3 nucleotides read TGTGCCACCAGTGATACCGGGACTACCTACAATGAGCAGTTCTTC.

CDR3 region: CATSPGQGISGYTF. The CDR3 nucleotides read TGTGCCACCTCTCCCGGACAGGGTATTAGTGGCTACACCTTC. The V and J genes are TRBV19 and TRBJ1-2; TRBD1 matches at 8 bases. The CDR3 runs 14 residues. Germline V gene data show CDR1 as LNHDA and CDR2 as SQIVND (reference sequence). V gave up 10 bases and J gave up 7 bases; unmatched junction bases: 14.

The CDR3 protein is CASSTGQISNQPQHF. CDR3 nucleotides: TGTGCCAGTAGTACAGGACAGATTAGCAATCAGCCCCAGCATTTT. The gene calls are TRBV19 and TRBJ1-5, with D perhaps TRBD1 (6 bases). The V gene's germline CDR1 is LNHDA and CDR2 SQIVND (reference sequence). The CDR3 has 15 residues. V lost 4 bases to trimming and J lost 0 bases, with 10 bases between them.

The rearrangement joins TRBV6-5 to TRBJ1-4; maybe TRBD1 (5 bases). From germline, CDR1 is MNHEY and CDR2 SVGAGI. This CDR3 region has 12 residues. Trimming pared 7 bases from V and 8 bases from J, leaving 11 bases between. The CDR3 DNA reads TGTGCCAGCACGGGGGTATGGGAAAAACTGTTTTTT. This gives the protein CASTGVWEKLFF.

This chain links TRBV30 with TRBJ1-2; 7 nucleotides agree with TRBD1. The CDR3 is 11 residues long. CDR1 GTSNPN and CDR2 SVGIG come from the germline V gene (reference sequence). V trimming: 7 bases; J trimming: 4 bases; junction bases outside the gene matches: 3. The CDR3 reads CALDRLYGYTF. DNA for the CDR3: TGTGCCTTGGACAGGCTCTATGGCTACACCTTC.

This chain uses TRBV5-1 with TRBJ1-1; 7 bases map to TRBD1. The V segment lost 4 bases and the J segment 0 bases; nucleotides outside the gene matches: 6. Per germline, CDR1 SGHRS and CDR2 YFSETQ. This CDR3 comprises 15 residues. CDR3 DNA sequence: TGCGCCAGCAGCCCGCGGGGACAGCTGAACACTGAAGCTTTCTTT. Residues: CASSPRGQLNTEAFF.

This clone was counted a single time. The gene calls are TRBV5-4 and TRBJ1-4, with 11 nucleotides matching TRBD1. In germline, CDR1 is SGHNT, CDR2 YYREEE (reference sequence). V lost 0 bases, J lost 6 bases, and 1 base stayed unmatched. This CDR3 comprises 15 residues. The CDR3 nucleotides read TGTGCCAGCAGCTTGGCGGACAGGGGGCATGAAAAACTGTTTTTT. This sequence encodes CASSLADRGHEKLFF.

This chain joins TRBV5-6 and TRBJ1-2; TRBD1 agrees at 9 bases. The CDR3 consists of 15 residues. V lost 4 bases to trimming and J lost 4 bases; unmatched junction nucleotides: 8. The germline gives CDR1 SGHDT, CDR2 YYEEEE. This chain's CDR3 is CASSPWDREVYGYTF. The CDR3 nucleotides are TGTGCCAGCAGCCCGTGGGACAGGGAGGTCTATGGCTACACCTTC.

This clone is a singleton in its sample. V and J are TRBV7-9 and TRBJ1-6; possibly TRBD1 for D (5 bases). The CDR3 length is 15 residues. V dropped 5 bases and J dropped 10 bases, with 18 bases sitting between them. The germline V gene encodes CDR1 SEHNR and CDR2 FQNEAQ (reference sequence). The CDR3 protein is CASSPSRGLGSPLHF. CDR3 in DNA: TGTGCCAGCAGCCCGAGCCGGGGACTTGGGTCACCCCTCCACTTT.